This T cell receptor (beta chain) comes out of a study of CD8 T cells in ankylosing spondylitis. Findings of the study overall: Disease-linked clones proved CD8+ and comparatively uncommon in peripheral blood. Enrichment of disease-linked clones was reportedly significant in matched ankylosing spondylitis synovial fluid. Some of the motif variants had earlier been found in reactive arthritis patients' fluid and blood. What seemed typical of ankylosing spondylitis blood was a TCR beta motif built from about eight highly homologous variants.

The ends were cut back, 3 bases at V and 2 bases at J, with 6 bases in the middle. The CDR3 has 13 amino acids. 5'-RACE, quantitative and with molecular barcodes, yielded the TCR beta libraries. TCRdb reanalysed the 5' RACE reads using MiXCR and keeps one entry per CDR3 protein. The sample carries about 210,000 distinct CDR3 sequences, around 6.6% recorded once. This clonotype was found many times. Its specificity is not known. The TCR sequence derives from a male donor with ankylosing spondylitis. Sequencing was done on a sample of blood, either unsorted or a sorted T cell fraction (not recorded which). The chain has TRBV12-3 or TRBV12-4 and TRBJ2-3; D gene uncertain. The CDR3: CASSFGSTDTQYF. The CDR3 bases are TGTGCCAGCAGTTTTGGCTCCACAGATACGCAGTATTTT.